The 14 T cell receptor beta chains below all came from one sample that was sequenced in a study of OX40 agonist ivuxolimab in advanced cancers. The data were produced by immunoSEQ multiplex PCR, yet TCRdb's version contains in-frame clones alone and is incomplete. The sample lists approximately 71,000 clones, 80% to 85% occurring once. The source was CD4+ or CD8+ T cells sorted from blood, collected in a trial of the OX40 agonist ivuxolimab. The receptors derive from an adult with an advanced solid tumor such as melanoma, head and neck, liver or kidney cancer.

J is TRBJ2-7 and V is TRBV21-1; the table assigns TRBD1, which was not confirmed against the DNA. TRBV21-1 is a recognized pseudogene. CDR3 length: 13 amino acids. CDR3 sequence reads: CATRGQDSYEQYV. In DNA form, the CDR3 reads TGTGCCACCCGGGGACAGGACTCCTACGAGCAGTACGTC.

The J gene is TRBJ2-3, the V gene TRBV29-1; D remains ambiguous. CDR1 is SQVTM and CDR2 is ANQGSEA in the germline V gene. Trimming took 2 bases from V and 2 from J, leaving 14 bases between them. The CDR3 spans 15 residues. The CDR3 protein is CSVEPEAGPTDTQYF. The CDR3 DNA follows: TGCAGCGTTGAACCTGAGGCAGGCCCCACAGATACGCAGTATTTT.

The chain uses TRBV18 and TRBJ2-1, with D possibly matching TRBD2 (6 bases). The CDR3 loop spans 14 amino acids. Germline V gene data show CDR1 as KGHSH and CDR2 as LQKENI. Trimming left V 1 base short and J 10 bases short, with 14 bases between. The CDR3 DNA reads as TGTGCCAGCTCACCACTTACTAGCCCCGGGGAGCAGTTCTTC. It yields the protein CASSPLTSPGEQFF.

This chain's CDR3 is CASSLTYEQYF. In nucleotides, the CDR3 is TGTGCCAGCAGTTTAACCTACGAGCAGTACTTC. This chain connects TRBV27 to TRBJ2-7; D is undetermined. This CDR3 comprises 11 residues. V lost 2 bases and J 2 bases, leaving 1 base between the germline ends. Germline CDR1 and CDR2: MNHEY and SMNVEV (reference sequence).

The chain is built from TRBV4-3 and TRBJ2-2, with D possibly being TRBD1 or TRBD2 (5 bases each). CDR1 and CDR2 from the germline V gene are LGHNA and YSLEER. This CDR3 has 17 amino acids. V was clipped by 0 bases and J by 2 bases, with 13 bases between them. In DNA, the CDR3 is TGCGCCAGCAGCCAAGATCGGGGCGGAACAAACACCGGGGAGCTGTTTTTT. Protein product: CASSQDRGGTNTGELFF.

This clone is categorized as medium-sized. V gene TRBV20-1 combines with J gene TRBJ1-1; D is undetermined. With 3 bases removed from V and 4 bases from J, the gap between germline ends came to 6 bases. The germline CDR1 and CDR2 sequences are DFQATT and SNEGSKA (reference sequence). This CDR3 comprises 11 residues. The CDR3 DNA follows: TGCAGTGCTAGCCCCGGCACTGAAGCTTTCTTT. It is translated as CSASPGTEAFF.

This clone was detected only a few times. The chain links TRBV19 to TRBJ2-2, with 13 bases aligning to TRBD2. V dropped 4 bases and J dropped 1; count of bases not matched to a gene: 3. CDR3 length equals 17 residues. Per the germline V gene, CDR1 is LNHDA and CDR2 is SQIVND (reference sequence). In nucleotides, the CDR3 is TGTGCCAGTAGTACCCGACTAGCGGGGGGGAACACCGGGGAGCTGTTTTTT. Translating it yields CASSTRLAGGNTGELFF.

This chain uses TRBV9 with TRBJ2-6; TRBD1 is a possible D gene (6 bases). Germline V lookup: CDR1 SGDLS, CDR2 YYNGEE. The V and J ends lost 0 bases and 4 bases respectively, with 11 bases between them. The CDR3 consists of 16 residues. The CDR3 nucleotides read TGTGCCAGCAGCGTAGGTTGGGACACGGGGGCCAACGTCCTGACTTTC. Protein product: CASSVGWDTGANVLTF.

The V gene is TRBV11-3, the J gene TRBJ2-7; TRBD1 or TRBD2 may be the D gene (5 bases each). V was pared by 4 bases and J by 7 bases, with 14 bases between. CDR3 length: 13 amino acids. The germline V gene has CDR1 SGHNT and CDR2 YENEEA. CDR3 DNA sequence: TGTGCCAGCAGCTCGGGGCCCTGGAAGGAGCAGTACTTC. It is translated as CASSSGPWKEQYF.

The rearrangement links TRBV7-9 to TRBJ2-1, with 8 bases fitting TRBD2. The CDR3 loop spans 12 amino acids. Germline lookup yields CDR1 SEHNR and CDR2 FQNEAQ (reference sequence). V trimming: 4 bases; J trimming: 10 bases; junction bases outside the gene matches: 3. The CDR3 coding sequence is TGTGCCAGCAGCTCCGGGGGGGGCGAGCAGTTCTTC. Protein sequence: CASSSGGGEQFF.

The chain uses TRBV14 and TRBJ2-3, with 9 bases that match TRBD2. Germline loops: CDR1 SGHDN, CDR2 FVKESK. This CDR3 contains 16 residues. Trimming cost V 5 bases and J 5 bases; bases outside gene matches: 11. The CDR3 region has the DNA TGTGCCAGCAGCATAAGGATAGCGGGAGCGGGAGATACGCAGTATTTT. It translates to CASSIRIAGAGDTQYF. The variable domain in full, completed from reference TRBV14 and TRBJ2-3, reads EAGVTQFPSHSVIEKGQTVTLRCDPISGHDNLYWYRRVMGKEIKFLLHFVKESKQDESGMPNNRFLAERTGGTYSTLKVQPAELEDSGVYFCASSIRIAGAGDTQYFGPGTRLTVL.

The chain recombines TRBV5-6 with TRBJ1-2; D might be TRBD1 (5 bases). CDR1 SGHDT and CDR2 YYEEEE come from the germline V gene. Trimming removed 4 bases at V and 8 bases at J, with 12 bases between. This CDR3 spans 12 amino acids. In DNA, the CDR3 is TGTGCCAGCAGCCTCCCGGGGGGAGGCTACACCTTC. Translation gives CASSLPGGGYTF.

The chain uses TRBV2 and TRBJ2-7; 9 nucleotides match TRBD1. This CDR3 has 15 residues. Trimming cost V 7 bases and J 5 bases; bases outside gene matches: 12. Looked up from germline, CDR1 is SNHLY and CDR2 is FYNNEI. The CDR3 DNA reads as TGTGCCAGCACCGTAAGGGGACAGGGCTTCAACGAGCAGTACGTC. Its protein product is CASTVRGQGFNEQYV.

This chain joins TRBV7-2 and TRBJ2-1; D tentatively fits TRBD1 or TRBD2 (5 bases each). This CDR3 has 19 residues. In germline, CDR1 is SGHTA, CDR2 FQGNSA. The germline V and J ends were trimmed by 1 base and 0 bases, with 19 bases remaining between them. Written as DNA, the CDR3 is TGTGCCAGCAGCTTAGAGAGGGGTGCAGGGTGGAGCTCCTACAATGAGCAGTTCTTC. Translated, it gives CASSLERGAGWSSYNEQFF.